The clone carrying this T cell receptor beta chain occurred once. The data were obtained in a study of blood T cell repertoires in COVID-19. The protocol was immunoSEQ multiplex PCR, while the TCRdb copy is restricted to in-frame clones and leaves out a portion. Altogether under 350,000 clones are present, roughly 89% being singletons, with the ten largest covering about 4.2%. Germline CDR1 and CDR2: SGHDT and YYEEEE. V shed 2 bases and J 0 bases; nucleotides not matched to a gene: 3. There are 16 residues in the CDR3. The source is a man in his forties with acute or convalescent COVID-19. V gene TRBV5-6 combines with J gene TRBJ2-2; 8 bases align to TRBD1. Sequencing was performed on peripheral blood. DNA for the CDR3: TGTGCCAGCAGCTTCACAGGGGGACCGAACACCGGGGAGCTGTTTTTT. This gives the protein CASSFTGGPNTGELFF.